A selection of T cell receptor beta chains follows, all from one sample in a study of radiotherapy plus CTLA-4 blockade in lung cancer. Only in-frame clones appear in the TCRdb table, and some are missing; sequencing was by immunoSEQ multiplex PCR. This table has about 49,000 clones, 88% appearing once. Source: peripheral blood, taken from a patient treated with radiotherapy plus ipilimumab. The receptors were gathered from a human donor with non-small cell lung cancer whose response to radiotherapy plus ipilimumab could not be evaluated. CDR3s include the opening cysteine and the closing phenylalanine or tryptophan. The D gene is left open where the match is weak. Clone size appears in some rows only: once, few, many, or a class for an expanded clone.

D: TRBD1; V: TRBV7-9; size: .; J: TRBJ1-5; DNA: TGTGCCAGCAGTACTACGGGACAGGGGGCTAGCAATCAGCCCCAGCATTTT; CDR3: CASSTTGQGASNQPQHF
D: TRBD2; V: TRBV7-9; size: .; J: TRBJ2-3; DNA: TGTGCCAGCAGCGCGGGACTAGCGATTACAGATACGCAGTATTTT; CDR3: CASSAGLAITDTQYF
D: .; V: TRBV4-3; size: .; J: TRBJ1-1; DNA: TGCGCCAGCAGCCAAGATAAGGGGCGAGTTGAAGCTTTCTTT; CDR3: CASSQDKGRVEAFF
D: TRBD2; V: TRBV7-6; size: few; J: TRBJ2-7; DNA: TGTGCCAGCAGCTTACTAGCGGGAGGACGGGACGAGCAGTACTTC; CDR3: CASSLLAGGRDEQYF
D: TRBD2; V: TRBV7-2; size: .; J: TRBJ2-7; DNA: TGTGCCAGCAGCCAAGGTGGACTAGCGGCCTCCTACGAGCAGTACTTC; CDR3: CASSQGGLAASYEQYF
D: TRBD2; V: TRBV28; size: .; J: TRBJ2-3; DNA: TGTGCCAGCAGTTTATTGGCTAGCGGGAGGACGGATACGCAGTATTTT; CDR3: CASSLLASGRTDTQYF
D: TRBD1; V: TRBV10-1; size: .; J: TRBJ1-1; DNA: TGCGCCAGCCAGGGACAGCTGAACACTGAAGCTTTCTTT; CDR3: CASQGQLNTEAFF
D: .; V: TRBV7-2; size: .; J: TRBJ1-2; DNA: TGTGCCAGCAGCTTAGAGGGGTTTGGTGGGGTTTATGGCTACACCTTC; CDR3: CASSLEGFGGVYGYTF
D: .; V: TRBV6-6; size: .; J: TRBJ2-2; DNA: TGTGCCAGCGTTCGGGACTTACTCACCGGGGAGCTGTTTTTT; CDR3: CASVRDLLTGELFF
D: .; V: TRBV27; size: .; J: TRBJ1-3; DNA: TGTGCCAGCAGTTTGTCCGGAGTCAGAGGCTCTGGAAACACCATATATTTT; CDR3: CASSLSGVRGSGNTIYF
D: .; V: TRBV28; size: few; J: TRBJ2-7; DNA: TGTGCCAGCAGTTTATTTATGGGGGGAAATCGGTGGGTCAACGAGCAGTACTTC; CDR3: CASSLFMGGNRWVNEQYF
D: .; V: TRBV7-2; size: .; J: TRBJ1-5; DNA: TGTGCCAGCAGCTTAGGGTCCTGGCAGAGCAATCAGCCCCAGCATTTT; CDR3: CASSLGSWQSNQPQHF
D: .; V: TRBV10-2; size: .; J: TRBJ1-5; DNA: TGCGCCAGCAGTGATGGACTACCAGGCAATCAGCCCCAGCATTTT; CDR3: CASSDGLPGNQPQHF
D: .; V: TRBV7-9; size: .; J: TRBJ1-2; DNA: TGTGCCAGCAGCTTAGCGACAGAGAGAACCTATGGCTACACCTTC; CDR3: CASSLATERTYGYTF
D: TRBD1; V: TRBV5-5; size: .; J: TRBJ1-2; DNA: TGTGCCAGCAATCTGGGACAGGGGGTCTATGGCTACACCTTC; CDR3: CASNLGQGVYGYTF
D: TRBD2; V: TRBV9; size: .; J: TRBJ2-2; DNA: TGTGCCAGCAGTGCCGGGGGGAGGAAAGGCACCGGGGAGCTGTTTTTT; CDR3: CASSAGGRKGTGELFF
D: TRBD1; V: TRBV5-1; size: .; J: TRBJ2-3; DNA: TGCGCCAGCAGCTTGGCCTGGACAGGGTCAGATACGCAGTATTTT; CDR3: CASSLAWTGSDTQYF
D: TRBD2; V: TRBV10-3; size: once; J: TRBJ2-3; DNA: TGTGCCATCAGTGAAAGGGCGGGGGAGTACACAGATACGCAGTATTTT; CDR3: CAISERAGEYTDTQYF
D: TRBD1; V: TRBV7-7; size: .; J: TRBJ2-3; DNA: TGTGCCAGCAGCTTAGGGGGAGGACAGGGGCCCGCAGATACGCAGTATTTT; CDR3: CASSLGGGQGPADTQYF
D: .; V: TRBV7-2; size: few; J: TRBJ2-7; DNA: TGTGCCAGCAGCCCATTGGGGGGAACCGGCTACGAGCAGTACTTC; CDR3: CASSPLGGTGYEQYF
D: .; V: TRBV4-3; size: .; J: TRBJ2-1; DNA: TGCGCCAGCAGCCAAGGTCTGTACAATGAGCAGTTCTTC; CDR3: CASSQGLYNEQFF
D: .; V: TRBV30; size: .; J: TRBJ2-2; DNA: TGTGCCTGGACTAACGGCGGGACAGACACCGGGGAGCTGTTTTTT; CDR3: CAWTNGGTDTGELFF
D: .; V: TRBV6-6; size: .; J: TRBJ1-2; DNA: TGTGCCAGCAGTCCGAGGGAGTTTGGCTACACCTTC; CDR3: CASSPREFGYTF
D: TRBD1; V: TRBV15; size: .; J: TRBJ1-2; DNA: TGTGCCACCAGCAGAGAGGGACAGAGCCTAGTGTTC; CDR3: CATSREGQSLVF
D: .; V: TRBV15; size: .; J: TRBJ2-5; DNA: TGTGCCACCAGCAGAGAGCGACAGGTACAAGAGACCCAGTACTTC; CDR3: CATSRERQVQETQYF
D: TRBD1; V: TRBV10-2; size: .; J: TRBJ2-2; DNA: TGCGCCAGCAGTAGACAGGGCTCGAACACCGGGGAGCTGTTTTTT; CDR3: CASSRQGSNTGELFF
D: .; V: TRBV9; size: .; J: TRBJ1-1; DNA: TGTGCCAGCAACATGGGCAGGGGAGTAGCTTTCTTT; CDR3: CASNMGRGVAFF
D: .; V: TRBV27; size: .; J: TRBJ1-1; DNA: TGTGCCAGCAGTTTGGGACAGAACACTGAAGCTTTCTTT; CDR3: CASSLGQNTEAFF
D: TRBD2; V: TRBV28; size: once; J: TRBJ2-1; DNA: TGTGCCAGCAGTCTCCGGGGCCTAGCGGGGGCGGACGAGCAGTTCTTC; CDR3: CASSLRGLAGADEQFF
D: .; V: TRBV25-1; size: medium-sized; J: TRBJ2-7; DNA: TGTGCCAGCAGTGAAGGGCACGGGCCTACGGGGAAATACGAGCAGTACTTC; CDR3: CASSEGHGPTGKYEQYF
D: TRBD1; V: TRBV18; size: once; J: TRBJ1-1; DNA: TGTGCCAGCTCAACAGGACAGGGGGTGCCTGAAGCTTTCTTT; CDR3: CASSTGQGVPEAFF
D: TRBD1; V: TRBV29-1; size: .; J: TRBJ1-2; DNA: TGCAGCGTCGGGGACAGGGGAGCTAACTATGGCTACACCTTC; CDR3: CSVGDRGANYGYTF
D: TRBD1; V: TRBV4-1; size: .; J: TRBJ1-5; DNA: TGCGCCAGCAGCCTCCGGGACAGGGAAAATCAGCCCCAGCATTTT; CDR3: CASSLRDRENQPQHF
D: .; V: TRBV15; size: .; J: TRBJ2-3; DNA: TGTGCCACCAGCAGTGGCCGGGGGAGCACAGATACGCAGTATTTT; CDR3: CATSSGRGSTDTQYF
D: TRBD1; V: TRBV6-1; size: once; J: TRBJ2-5; DNA: TGTGCCAGCGGCAGGGGGCTCCTTTTACAAGAGACCCAGTACTTC; CDR3: CASGRGLLLQETQYF
D: TRBD1; V: TRBV5-5; size: few; J: TRBJ2-3; DNA: TGTGCCAGCAGCTTGGCCAACAGGGGGTTAAGCACAGATACGCAGTATTTT; CDR3: CASSLANRGLSTDTQYF
D: .; V: TRBV6-5; size: once; J: TRBJ2-1; DNA: TGTGCCAGCAGTTCTACCGACAGGTTGAATGAGCAGTTCTTC; CDR3: CASSSTDRLNEQFF
D: .; V: TRBV12-1; size: .; J: TRBJ2-7; DNA: TGTGCCAGCAGCTTAAGACTCCACCGAATTAAGCACGAGCAGTACTTC; CDR3: CASSLRLHRIKHEQYF
D: .; V: TRBV5-5; size: .; J: TRBJ1-5; DNA: TGTGCCAGCAGCTTGGAACAGGAAGGCGGGCCCCAGCATTTT; CDR3: CASSLEQEGGPQHF
D: TRBD1; V: TRBV5-1; size: .; J: TRBJ2-1; DNA: TGCGCCAGCAGCTTAGACAGGGGTTACAATGAGCAGTTCTTC; CDR3: CASSLDRGYNEQFF
D: .; V: TRBV7-2; size: .; J: TRBJ2-3; DNA: TGTGCCAGCAGCTTAGAATCCTATACGCAGTATTTT; CDR3: CASSLESYTQYF
D: .; V: TRBV5-1; size: few; J: TRBJ1-5; DNA: TGCGCCAGCAGCTTGGAACAGGGCGGGGGGAGCAATCAGCCCCAGCATTTT; CDR3: CASSLEQGGGSNQPQHF